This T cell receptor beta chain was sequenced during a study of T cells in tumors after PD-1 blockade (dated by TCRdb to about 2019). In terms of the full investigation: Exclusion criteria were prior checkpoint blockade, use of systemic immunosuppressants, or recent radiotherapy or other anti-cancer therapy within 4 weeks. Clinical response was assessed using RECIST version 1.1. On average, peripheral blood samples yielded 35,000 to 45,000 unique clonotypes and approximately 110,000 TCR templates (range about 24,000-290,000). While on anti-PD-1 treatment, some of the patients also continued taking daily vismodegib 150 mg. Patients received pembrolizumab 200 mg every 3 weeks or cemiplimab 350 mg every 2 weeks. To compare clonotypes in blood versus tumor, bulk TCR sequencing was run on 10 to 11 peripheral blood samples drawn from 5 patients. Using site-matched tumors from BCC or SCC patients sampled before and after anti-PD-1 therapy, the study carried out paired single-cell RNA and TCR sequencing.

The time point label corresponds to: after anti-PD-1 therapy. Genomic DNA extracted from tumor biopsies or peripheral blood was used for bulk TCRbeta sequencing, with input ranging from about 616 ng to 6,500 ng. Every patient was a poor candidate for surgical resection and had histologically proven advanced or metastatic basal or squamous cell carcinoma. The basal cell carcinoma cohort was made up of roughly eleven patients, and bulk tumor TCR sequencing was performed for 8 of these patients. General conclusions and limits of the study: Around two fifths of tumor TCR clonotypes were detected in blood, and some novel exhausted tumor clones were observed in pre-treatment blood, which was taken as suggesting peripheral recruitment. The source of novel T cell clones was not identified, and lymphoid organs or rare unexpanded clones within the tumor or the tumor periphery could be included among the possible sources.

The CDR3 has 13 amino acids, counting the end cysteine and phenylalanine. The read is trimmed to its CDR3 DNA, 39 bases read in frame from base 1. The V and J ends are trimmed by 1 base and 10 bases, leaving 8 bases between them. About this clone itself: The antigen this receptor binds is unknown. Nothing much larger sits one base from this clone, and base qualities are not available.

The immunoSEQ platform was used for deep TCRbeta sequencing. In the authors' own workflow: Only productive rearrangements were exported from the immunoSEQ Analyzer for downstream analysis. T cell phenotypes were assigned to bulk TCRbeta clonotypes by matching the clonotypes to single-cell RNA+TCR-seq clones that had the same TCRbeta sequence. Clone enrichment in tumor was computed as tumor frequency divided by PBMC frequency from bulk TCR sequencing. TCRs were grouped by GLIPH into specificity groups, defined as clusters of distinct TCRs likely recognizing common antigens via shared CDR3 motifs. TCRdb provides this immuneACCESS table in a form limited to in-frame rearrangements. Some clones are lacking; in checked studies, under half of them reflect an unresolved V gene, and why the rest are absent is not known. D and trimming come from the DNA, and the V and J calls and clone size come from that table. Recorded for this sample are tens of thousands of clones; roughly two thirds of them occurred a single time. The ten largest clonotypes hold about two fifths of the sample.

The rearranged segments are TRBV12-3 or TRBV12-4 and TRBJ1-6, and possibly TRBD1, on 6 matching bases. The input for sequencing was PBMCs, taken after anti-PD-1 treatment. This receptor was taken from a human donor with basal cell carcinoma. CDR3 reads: CASSLGGQSPLHF. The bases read TGTGCCAGCAGTTTAGGGGGACAATCACCCCTCCACTTT.